The 25 T cell receptor beta chains below all came from one sample that was sequenced in a study of STAT5B mutations in CD4+ large granular lymphocyte leukemia. Some clones are missing from TCRdb's copy, which holds only in-frame ones; the method was immunoSEQ multiplex PCR. The data show 30,000 to 35,000 clones, with roughly 88% seen just once and 0.97% held by the top ten. The sequenced sample was CD4+ T cells from blood buffy coats. These TCRs come from a human donor in good health.

The rearrangement links TRBV19 to TRBJ1-1; the D is unclear. The germline V gene has CDR1 LNHDA and CDR2 SQIVND (reference sequence). Trimming shortened V by 1 base and J by 10 bases, and 13 bases separated the two germline ends. The length of the CDR3 is 13 residues. CDR3 bases: TGTGCCAGTAGTATAGGAGCATCCTCTGGAGCTTTCTTT. This gives the protein CASSIGASSGAFF.

The table lists this clone with a count of one. The V and J genes are TRBV7-2 and TRBJ2-3, with a weak D call TRBD2 (5 bases). The CDR3 is 12 residues long. Per the germline V gene, CDR1 is SGHTA and CDR2 is FQGNSA. The germline V and J ends were trimmed by 3 bases and 6 bases, with 7 bases remaining between them. For the CDR3, the DNA is TGTGCCAGCAGCTTTTTAGCGGATACGCAGTATTTT. This translates into CASSFLADTQYF.

The chain is built from TRBV6-1 and TRBJ1-4; the D gene is possibly TRBD1 (5 bases). The CDR3 is 15 residues long. The V and J ends lost 2 bases and 3 bases respectively, with 10 bases between them. The V gene's germline CDR1 is MNHNS and CDR2 SASEGT. The CDR3 nucleotides are TGTGCCAGCAGTGAAAGAGCAGGGCCTAATGAAAAACTGTTTTTT. Protein: CASSERAGPNEKLFF.

J is TRBJ2-7 and V is TRBV4-2; D unresolved. The CDR3 runs 14 residues. Germline V gene sequence: CDR1 LGHNA, CDR2 YNFKEQ. V lost 0 bases and J 2 bases, leaving 8 bases between the germline ends. The CDR3 DNA sequence: TGTGCCAGCAGCCAAGATAGCCGGGCCTACGAGCAGTACTTC. This gives the protein CASSQDSRAYEQYF.

V and J are TRBV5-1 and TRBJ1-1, with D unresolved. The CDR3 is made up of 13 amino acids. Germline CDR1 reads SGHRS; CDR2 reads YFSETQ. Deletions cut 4 bases from V and 1 base from J, with 8 bases between. The CDR3 sequence is CASSQQPNTEAFF. The DNA of the CDR3 is TGCGCCAGCAGCCAGCAGCCGAACACTGAAGCTTTCTTT.

The V gene is TRBV7-8, the J gene TRBJ1-1, with no clear D. Germline CDR1 is SGHVS and CDR2 is FQNEAQ. Trimming stripped 3 bases from V and 10 bases from J, with 15 bases between. This CDR3 spans 13 amino acids. This chain's CDR3 is CASSFMGRVGAFF. The DNA of the CDR3 is TGTGCCAGCAGCTTTATGGGGAGGGTCGGAGCTTTCTTT.

The rearrangement uses TRBV6-1 and TRBJ2-5; TRBD2 is a possible D gene (6 bases). Trimming took off 3 bases at V and 2 bases at J, with 7 bases between the two ends. The CDR3 has 13 residues. CDR1 is MNHNS, CDR2 SASEGT, per germline. The CDR3 DNA sequence: TGTGCCAGCAGTGAGGAGGGTCAAGAGACCCAGTACTTC. Translating gives CASSEEGQETQYF.

The CDR3, as DNA: TGTGCCAGCAGCTTAACGGCCGGGGAGCTGTTTTTT. As protein: CASSLTAGELFF. V and J are TRBV7-3 and TRBJ2-2; D not certain. Germline values: CDR1 SGHTA, CDR2 FQGTGA. With 0 bases removed from V and 6 bases from J, the gap between germline ends came to 2 bases. The CDR3 covers 12 residues.

This clone showed up just once. The chain employs TRBV5-1 and TRBJ1-5, with D unclear. The ends were cut back, 0 bases at V and 6 bases at J, with 10 bases in the middle. CDR1 is SGHRS, CDR2 YFSETQ, per germline. The CDR3 totals 14 residues. The CDR3 nucleotides are TGCGCCAGCAGCTTGGAAGCCAGCTTTCAGCCCCAGCATTTT. This sequence encodes CASSLEASFQPQHF.

V is TRBV6-5 and J is TRBJ2-5; tentative D call: TRBD2 (5 bases). The CDR3 runs to 13 residues. CDR1 is MNHEY and CDR2 is SVGAGI in the germline V gene. Trimming stripped 5 bases from V and 10 bases from J, with 17 bases between. CDR3 in DNA: TGTGCCAGCAGTCAGTCCCCGCCCGGGGTCCAGTACTTC. It is translated as CASSQSPPGVQYF.

V usage is TRBV18 and J usage is TRBJ1-3; no clear D gene. Trimming left V 3 bases short and J 0 bases short, with 9 bases between. The V gene's germline CDR1 is KGHSH and CDR2 LQKENI. This CDR3 contains 15 residues. CDR3 region: CASSPGYGSGNTIYF. CDR3 sequence (DNA): TGTGCCAGCTCACCGGGTTATGGCTCTGGAAACACCATATATTTT.

V usage is TRBV6-5 and J usage is TRBJ1-2; perhaps TRBD1 as D (6 bases). Germline values: CDR1 MNHEY, CDR2 SVGAGI. V gave up 4 bases and J gave up 4 bases, with 19 bases separating them. The length of the CDR3 is 16 residues. CDR3 nucleotides: TGTGCCAGCAGTTCGACTAGCACCGGGACAAGCTATGGCTACACCTTC. Amino acid sequence: CASSSTSTGTSYGYTF.

Remarks on this clone: The junction shows a germline mismatch at one end, possibly a read error. V and J are TRBV11-3 and TRBJ1-2, with D possibly TRBD1 on 6 matching bases. The V gene's germline CDR1 is SGHNT and CDR2 YENEEA. This CDR3 comprises 11 residues. The CDR3 spells CASSLGGTPSF. In DNA, the CDR3 is TGTGCCAGCAGCTTAGGAGGGACACCCAGCTTC.

This chain joins TRBV10-3 and TRBJ2-7, with D possibly matching TRBD2 (6 bases). V was pared by 11 bases and J by 0 bases, with 11 bases between. Per germline, CDR1 ENHRY and CDR2 SYGVKD. The CDR3 is 12 amino acids. The CDR3 loop reads CAVLSGSYEQYF. CDR3 nucleotide sequence: TGTGCCGTTCTTAGCGGCTCCTACGAGCAGTACTTC.

This clone appeared a single time. The J gene is TRBJ2-3, the V gene TRBV9, with 11 bases matching TRBD2. This CDR3 is built from 16 residues. The V gene's germline CDR1 is SGDLS and CDR2 YYNGEE. Trimming at V came to 2 bases and at J to 3 bases, leaving 5 bases not matched to a gene. In DNA form, the CDR3 reads TGTGCCAGCAGCGTTTATAGCGGGGGGGTGACAGATACGCAGTATTTT. Encoded protein: CASSVYSGGVTDTQYF.

The chain couples TRBV5-5 to TRBJ1-5; TRBD1 might be the D (6 bases). CDR1 and CDR2 (germline): SGHKS, YYEKEE (reference sequence). CDR3 size: 14 residues. The germline V and J ends were trimmed by 4 bases and 9 bases, with 17 bases remaining between them. The CDR3 here is CASSPRGGGRPQHF. The CDR3 DNA is TGTGCCAGCAGCCCTCGGGGTGGGGGCCGGCCCCAGCATTTT.

The gene calls are TRBV10-3 and TRBJ1-4; D is uncertain. Germline V gene sequence: CDR1 ENHRY, CDR2 SYGVKD. The germline V and J ends were trimmed by 10 bases and 4 bases, with 10 bases remaining between them. This CDR3 region has 12 residues. The CDR3 coding sequence is TGTGCCACCCATTCGGGTAATGAAAAACTGTTTTTT. Translated: CATHSGNEKLFF.

The V gene is TRBV6-5, the J gene TRBJ1-5; the D is unclear. Germline V gene sequence: CDR1 MNHEY, CDR2 SVGAGI. The CDR3 consists of 15 residues. Trimming shortened V by 2 bases and J by 3 bases, and 11 bases separated the two germline ends. The CDR3 DNA reads TGTGCCAGCAGTTACGGTTCGGCGCTCAATCAGCCCCAGCATTTT. Translation gives CASSYGSALNQPQHF.

The genes are TRBV5-4 and TRBJ1-1, with D unclear. The CDR3 totals 14 residues. V lost 4 bases to trimming and J lost 1 base, with 11 bases between them. Germline-derived CDR1 and CDR2 are SGHNT and YYREEE (reference sequence). CDR3: CASSVSDWNTEAFF. The DNA for the CDR3 is TGTGCCAGCAGCGTATCAGACTGGAACACTGAAGCTTTCTTT.

This sequence joins TRBV5-1 and TRBJ2-2, with D hard to call. Germline V gene lookup returns CDR1 SGHRS and CDR2 YFSETQ. CDR3 length: 15 amino acids. The V gene lost 1 base and the J gene lost 4 bases, with 11 bases spanning the gap. CDR3 in amino acids: CASSLTGSRTGELFF. For the CDR3, the DNA is TGCGCCAGCAGCTTGACGGGTAGCCGCACCGGGGAGCTGTTTTTT.

V gene TRBV4-1 combines with J gene TRBJ1-2, with 9 bases lining up with TRBD1. This CDR3 contains 16 residues. Germline V gene sequence: CDR1 MGHRA, CDR2 YSYEKL. J gave up 4 bases and V 0 bases, and 6 bases lay outside the gene matches. Here the CDR3 DNA reads TGCGCCAGCAGCCAAGATCGTGGACAGGGGTTCTATGGCTACACCTTC. Protein product: CASSQDRGQGFYGYTF.

In its sample, this clone was seen once. The chain links TRBV6-1 to TRBJ1-5; possibly TRBD1 for D (6 bases). The CDR3 consists of 14 residues. Germline CDR1 is MNHNS and CDR2 is SASEGT. The V end was cut by 6 bases, the J end by 2 bases, with 11 bases between. The CDR3 protein is CASRGRGGNQPQHF. CDR3 nucleotides: TGTGCCAGCAGAGGCAGGGGCGGCAATCAGCCCCAGCATTTT.

The chain employs TRBV5-6 and TRBJ1-1; D is perhaps TRBD1 (5 bases). CDR3 length: 14 residues. With 1 base removed from V and 2 bases from J, the gap between germline ends came to 9 bases. CDR1 SGHDT and CDR2 YYEEEE come from the germline V gene. CDR3 protein: CASSLWGPNTEAFF. The CDR3 DNA follows: TGTGCCAGCAGCTTGTGGGGACCCAACACTGAAGCTTTCTTT.

The chain combines TRBV29-1 with TRBJ2-5, with TRBD2 matching over 8 bases. V lost 0 bases to trimming and J lost 7 bases; unmatched junction nucleotides: 13. The CDR3 is 16 residues long. CDR1 SQVTM and CDR2 ANQGSEA come from the germline V gene. The CDR3 DNA follows: TGCAGCGTTGAAGAATTAAGGACTAGCTCTTCGATGACCCAGTACTTC. Protein sequence: CSVEELRTSSSMTQYF.

The V call is TRBV6-6, the J call TRBJ1-2; the D is unclear. CDR1 is MNHNY, CDR2 SVGAGI, per germline (reference sequence). V lost 6 bases to trimming and J lost 3 bases, with 5 bases between them. The CDR3 contains 11 residues. The CDR3 coding sequence is TGTGCCAGCAGGGGGTACTATGGCTACACCTTC. Its protein product is CASRGYYGYTF.